This T cell receptor beta chain was captured by sequencing in a study of PD-1 blockade in mismatch repair-deficient tumors. Study summary: All were previously treated, progressing patients with about 12 mismatch repair-deficient cancer types. Points from the study as a whole: Tumor-resident clones, often undetectable pretreatment in blood, expanded then contracted after pembrolizumab.

Assay used: immunoSEQ multiplex PCR; TCRdb lists only in-frame clones, some missing. The sample shows 50,000 to 75,000 clones, around 89% of them seen only once. This CDR3 region has 19 residues. CDR1 is LNHNV and CDR2 is YYDKDF in the germline V gene (reference sequence). V was clipped by 0 bases and J by 0 bases; unmatched bases: 12. In the case of this clone: Its antigen is not known.

All patients were mismatch repair deficient, assessed by either PCR or immunohistochemistry. The TCR-sequenced patients were a few responders to pembrolizumab. The TCR originated in an adult with mismatch repair-deficient cancer. This chain uses TRBV15 with TRBJ2-3; 7 bases agree with TRBD2. The source was peripheral blood, collected 52 weeks after starting pembrolizumab. CDR3 nucleotide sequence: TGTGCCACCAGCAGAGAAGGAGGGCAGCGGGGCGCTAGCACAGATACGCAGTATTTT. Its protein is CATSREGGQRGASTDTQYF. The variable domain in full, with the rest retrieved from reference TRBV15 and TRBJ2-3, is DAMVIQNPRYQVTQFGKPVTLSCSQTLNHNVMYWYQQKSSQAPKLLFHYYDKDFNNEADTPDNFQSRRPNTSFCFLDIRSPGLGDTAMYLCATSREGGQRGASTDTQYFGPGTRLTVL.